What follows are 20 T cell receptor beta chains derived from one specimen sequenced in a study of blood T cells in healthy people across ages. A second about 7 to 12 cycle PCR used barcoded and J-beta primers. TCRdb reprocessed the 5' RACE reads with MiXCR, giving one entry per CDR3 protein. The table includes fewer than 2 million distinct CDR3 sequences, more than 35% detected once. Sequencing was done on a sample of blood. All receptors come from a human donor in good health.

A few counts support this clonotype. This rearrangement joins TRBV7-2 to TRBJ1-1, with 8 bases fitting TRBD1. The CDR3 spans 18 residues. The germline V gene has CDR1 SGHTA and CDR2 FQGNSA. The V and J ends lost 5 bases and 0 bases, in that order; junction bases with no gene match: 14. The CDR3 is CASSPKDRAATLNTEAFF. The DNA of the CDR3 is TGTGCCAGCAGCCCGAAGGACAGGGCCGCCACCTTGAACACTGAAGCTTTCTTT.

The genes are TRBV7-8 and TRBJ2-1, with TRBD2 matching over 8 bases. The J segment lost 0 bases and the V segment lost 5 bases, leaving 12 bases of the junction unmatched. The CDR3 is 18 residues long. Germline CDR1 reads SGHVS; CDR2 reads FQNEAQ. CDR3 DNA sequence: TGTGCCAGCAGCGCGGGCCCGGGACTAGGGGGCTCCTACAATGAGCAGTTCTTC. Translating it yields CASSAGPGLGGSYNEQFF.

The chain links TRBV6-5 to TRBJ2-2, with TRBD2 as a possible D gene (6 bases). The CDR3 is made up of 14 amino acids. Trimming stripped 6 bases from V and 7 bases from J, with 15 bases between. The V gene's germline CDR1 is MNHEY and CDR2 SVGAGI. CDR3 bases: TGTGCCAGCAGCCCGCTAGCGTTTGGCGGGGAGCTGTTTTTT. Protein sequence: CASSPLAFGGELFF.

The V gene is TRBV5-1, the J gene TRBJ2-7, with D possibly matching TRBD2 (6 bases). CDR3 size: 15 residues. Germline lookup yields CDR1 SGHRS and CDR2 YFSETQ. Trimming took 2 bases from V and 1 from J, leaving 13 bases between them. The CDR3 bases are TGCGCCAGCAGCTTAGGAGGGATAGTTTCCTACGAGCAGTACTTC. Translated: CASSLGGIVSYEQYF. Full variable domain (outside the CDR3, taken from reference TRBV5-1 and TRBJ2-7): KAGVTQTPRYLIKTRGQQVTLSCSPISGHRSVSWYQQTPGQGLQFLFEYFSETQRNKGNFPGRFSGRQFSNSRSEMNVSTLELGDSALYLCASSLGGIVSYEQYFGPGTRLTVT.

This clonotype was seen repeatedly, ten times or more. This chain connects TRBV7-2 to TRBJ1-2, with 7 bases fitting TRBD1. The CDR3 is 12 residues long. V was pared by 5 bases and J by 5 bases, with 2 bases of the junction left unmatched. The germline V gene encodes CDR1 SGHTA and CDR2 FQGNSA. The CDR3 DNA reads as TGTGCCAGCAGCCCGGGACAGTATGGCTACACCTTC. This gives the protein CASSPGQYGYTF.

V is TRBV6-6 and J is TRBJ2-1, with D perhaps TRBD2 (5 bases). The V gene's germline CDR1 is MNHNY and CDR2 SVGAGI (reference sequence). V shed 4 bases and J shed 0 bases, with 10 bases lying between them. There are 15 residues in the CDR3. Written as DNA, the CDR3 is TGTGCCAGCAGTTCCGAAGGGAGCTCCTACAATGAGCAGTTCTTC. The encoded protein is CASSSEGSSYNEQFF.

DNA of the CDR3: TGCGCCAGCAGCCAGGGACTAGCCAGTGGGGCCAACGTCCTGACTTTC. Amino acids: CASSQGLASGANVLTF. This chain uses TRBV4-3 with TRBJ2-6, with 9 nucleotides matching TRBD2. Germline V gene lookup returns CDR1 LGHNA and CDR2 YSLEER. Trimming cost V 3 bases and J 3 bases; bases outside gene matches: 3. The CDR3 extends over 16 amino acids.

For this clonotype: This likely comes from a read error, as the CDR3 has no conserved phenylalanine or tryptophan at its end. This chain links TRBV29-1 with TRBJ1-3; no reliable D call. Trimming removed 5 bases at V and 4 bases at J, with 9 bases between. The CDR3 has 12 residues. CDR1 and CDR2 (germline): SQVTM, ANQGSEA. The CDR3 spells CSVPGPGNTIYL. The CDR3 bases are TGCAGCGTTCCAGGACCAGGAAACACCATATATCTT.

The chain has TRBV3-1 and TRBJ2-1, with D perhaps matching TRBD1 (6 bases). The CDR3 totals 14 residues. Germline CDR1 reads LGHDT; CDR2 reads YNNKEL (reference sequence). V was cut by 0 bases and J by 8 bases, with 11 bases left in between. In DNA form, the CDR3 reads TGTGCCAGCAGCCAAGAGCAGGGGTGGTATGAGCAGTTCTTC. This encodes CASSQEQGWYEQFF.

This clonotype was picked up a small number of times. The rearrangement uses TRBV3-1 and TRBJ1-6, with D perhaps TRBD1 (5 bases). With 3 bases removed from V and 7 bases from J, the gap between germline ends came to 13 bases. The germline gives CDR1 LGHDT, CDR2 YNNKEL (reference sequence). The CDR3 contains 15 residues. The CDR3, as DNA: TGTGCCAGCAGCCAGGCAGGGTTGGAGAATTCACCCCTCCACTTT. Protein sequence: CASSQAGLENSPLHF.

This clonotype has just a few counts. The chain recombines TRBV7-8 with TRBJ2-5; 8 bases agree with TRBD1. The CDR3 sequence is 18 residues long. CDR1 is SGHVS, CDR2 FQNEAQ, per germline. V shed 2 bases and J 2 bases; nucleotides not matched to a gene: 13. The CDR3 DNA reads as TGTGCCAGCAGCTTACAGGGGGCGCACCAAGGGCTTCAAGAGACCCAGTACTTC. It translates to CASSLQGAHQGLQETQYF. The full variable domain, in which reference TRBV7-8 and TRBJ2-5 provide the parts outside the CDR3, is GAGVSQSPRYKVAKRGQDVALRCDPISGHVSLFWYQQALGQGPEFLTYFQNEAQLDKSGLPSDRFFAERPEGSVSTLKIQRTQQEDSAVYLCASSLQGAHQGLQETQYFGPGTRLLVL.

This clonotype was detected a few times. The chain links TRBV20-1 to TRBJ1-2; D gene uncertain. Germline CDR1 is DFQATT and CDR2 is SNEGSKA (reference sequence). V gave up 3 bases and J gave up 5 bases, with 13 bases separating them. The CDR3 covers 13 residues. The CDR3 here is CSARGMQGYGYTF. Here the CDR3 DNA reads TGCAGTGCTAGGGGGATGCAAGGGTATGGCTACACCTTC.

This clonotype was picked up a small number of times. The CDR3 sequence: CASSPRVGGYNEQYF. The CDR3 DNA sequence: TGTGCCAGCAGCCCGCGGGTAGGGGGCTACAACGAGCAGTACTTC. The rearrangement links TRBV3-1 to TRBJ2-7; 7 nucleotides match TRBD1. V was clipped by 4 bases and J by 5 bases; unmatched bases: 11. Germline values: CDR1 LGHDT, CDR2 YNNKEL (reference sequence). The CDR3 length is 15 residues.

This chain links TRBV7-9 with TRBJ1-2; perhaps TRBD1 as D (6 bases). The CDR3 has 14 amino acids. Trimming shortened V by 5 bases and J by 8 bases, and 18 bases separated the two germline ends. Germline V gene lookup returns CDR1 SEHNR and CDR2 FQNEAQ (reference sequence). The CDR3 reads CASSTEGEMGGYTF. The CDR3 DNA reads TGTGCCAGCAGCACAGAGGGGGAGATGGGAGGCTACACCTTC.

A few counts support this clonotype. This chain joins TRBV29-1 and TRBJ1-4; no firm D call. The V end was cut by 4 bases, the J end by 0 bases, with 15 bases between. The germline gives CDR1 SQVTM, CDR2 ANQGSEA. This CDR3 spans 16 amino acids. The chain's CDR3 is CSVAGSQETTNEKLFF. The CDR3 nucleotides are TGCAGCGTTGCGGGTAGCCAAGAAACAACTAATGAAAAACTGTTTTTT.

The rearrangement joins TRBV25-1 to TRBJ1-1; TRBD1 matches at 7 bases. CDR1 and CDR2 from the germline V gene are MGHDK and SYGVNS. J was trimmed by 9 bases and V by 2 bases; bases with no gene match: 12. The CDR3 runs to 15 residues. The CDR3 protein is CASSEPGTVRAKAFF. The CDR3 bases are TGTGCCAGCAGTGAACCCGGGACAGTTCGGGCAAAAGCTTTCTTT.

This clonotype was seen only a few times. The V gene is TRBV6-2 or TRBV6-3, the J gene TRBJ2-1, with 9 bases that match TRBD2. Germline values: CDR1 MNHEY, CDR2 SVGEGT. CDR3 size: 17 residues. V shed 7 bases, J shed 9 bases, and the junction held 19 bases outside the gene matches. The chain's CDR3 is CASILGRGGNLFSEQFF. CDR3 sequence (DNA): TGTGCCAGCATATTAGGGCGGGGGGGCAATCTTTTTAGTGAGCAGTTCTTC.

The chain is built from TRBV20-1 and TRBJ2-3; D is ambiguous. Per germline, CDR1 DFQATT and CDR2 SNEGSKA (reference sequence). V lost 5 bases, J lost 3 bases, and 12 bases lay in between. The CDR3 is 13 amino acids. CDR3 amino acids: CSAGEGPTDTQYF. The CDR3 nucleotides read TGCAGTGCTGGGGAAGGACCGACAGATACGCAGTATTTT.

The gene calls are TRBV4-2 and TRBJ2-5, with 8 bases lining up with TRBD2. The germline V gene encodes CDR1 LGHNA and CDR2 YNFKEQ. V lost 1 base, J lost 2 bases, and 12 bases stayed unmatched. The CDR3 has 18 amino acids. The CDR3 loop reads CASSQVGVRSGGQETQYF. CDR3 nucleotide sequence: TGTGCCAGCAGCCAAGTAGGAGTGAGGAGCGGGGGTCAAGAGACCCAGTACTTC.

The chain has TRBV5-8 and TRBJ2-3; D assignment may be TRBD1 or TRBD2 (5 bases each). Germline CDR1 and CDR2: SGHTS and YDEGEE. Trimming stripped 4 bases from V and 0 bases from J, with 12 bases between. The CDR3 runs to 15 residues. The CDR3 DNA is TGTGCCAGCAGCCCAAGAGGGGAAAGCACAGATACGCAGTATTTT. Encoded protein: CASSPRGESTDTQYF.